This entry is about one T cell receptor beta chain. Germline loops: CDR1 WSHSY, CDR2 SAAADI. V lost 2 bases, J lost 4 bases, and 6 bases lay in between. The CDR3 spans 13 residues. This entry is derived from a study of shared clonotypes between healthy human individuals. In the study's own analysis: Quality scores were absent from the junction-only immunoSEQ sequences, so filtering differed. Profiling relied on immunoSEQ multiplex PCR, and the TCRdb table lists in-frame clones only, not all of them. That table furnishes V, J and clone size, whereas the DNA furnished D and trimming. Of some 1 million clones in the sample, about three quarters were seen once.

The specimen sequenced was memory CD4+ T cells sorted from blood. As to subset: CD45RA-negative fraction. The gene calls are TRBV10-2 and TRBJ1-5; possible D gene TRBD1, 5 bases. The TCR sequence derives from a young man in good health. The DNA of the CDR3 is TGCGCCAGCAGTGAGCAGGGTAATCAGCCCCAGCATTTT. Amino acids: CASSEQGNQPQHF.